A selection of T cell receptor beta chains follows, all from one sample in a study of regulatory T cells in long-lasting Graves disease. Each CDR3 protein gets one entry after TCRdb re-called the multiplex PCR reads with MiXCR. Among roughly 420,000 distinct CDR3 sequences, about 14% were seen once, and the ten largest hold over 20%. This sample comprised peripheral blood mononuclear cells (PBMCs), obtained at new diagnosis, from a patient treated with antithyroid drugs. The receptors were sampled from a female donor with Graves disease. Each CDR3 is given with its conserved first and last residue. A D gene is named only where the DNA matches it firmly. Size tells how often a clone was seen (once, few, many) or the class of an expanded clone, and some rows leave it out.

-,TRBV4-1,many,TRBJ1-4,TGCGCCAGCAGCCAAGTTACCGCAACTAATGAAAAACTGTTTTTT,CASSQVTATNEKLFF
-,TRBV24-1,many,TRBJ1-1,TGTGCCACCAGTTCCGATGGAATCGAAGCTTTCTTT,CATSSDGIEAFF
-,TRBV12-3/TRBV12-4,few,TRBJ2-2,TGTGCCAGCACTGAGGCGGGACTCCAGGGGACCGGGGAGCTGTTTTTT,CASTEAGLQGTGELFF
-,TRBV13,-,TRBJ2-1,TGTGCCAGCAGCGACGCCAATGAGCAGTTCTTC,CASSDANEQFF
TRBD2,TRBV24-1,few,TRBJ2-1,TGTGCCATCTCAAGCGGGGGAGCCTACAATGAGCAGTTCTTC,CAISSGGAYNEQFF
TRBD2,TRBV11-2,-,TRBJ2-3,TGTGCCAGCAGCCCTACTAGCGGGAGAGCCACAGATACGCAGTATTTT,CASSPTSGRATDTQYF
-,TRBV3-1,many,TRBJ1-3,TGTGCCACCACAGGGAGCCTCTCTGGAAACACCATATATTTT,CATTGSLSGNTIYF
-,TRBV7-2,-,TRBJ1-3,TGTGCCAGCAGCCTAGGGGAGGCTGGAAACACCATATATTTT,CASSLGEAGNTIYF
-,TRBV4-2,many,TRBJ1-6,TGTGCCAGCAGCCAAGAATCGGGCAATTCACCCCTCCACTTT,CASSQESGNSPLHF
-,TRBV2,many,TRBJ1-5,TGTGCCAGCAGTGATCACAGTTATCAGCCCCAGCATTTT,CASSDHSYQPQHF
TRBD1,TRBV29-1,-,TRBJ2-7,TGCAGCGTGACTCCGGGACAGGGCCGGGAGCAGTACTTC,CSVTPGQGREQYF
TRBD1,TRBV5-1,many,TRBJ1-2,TGCGCCAGCAGGTTTACAGGGGGCGCCGATGGCTACACCTTC,CASRFTGGADGYTF
-,TRBV2,many,TRBJ2-3,TGTGCCAGAACCCTCCTGGCAGGGCTGTTGACAGATACGCAGTATTTT,CARTLLAGLLTDTQYF
-,TRBV2,many,TRBJ2-5,TGTGCCAGCAGTCCCGTATTAGAGACCCAGTACTTC,CASSPVLETQYF
-,TRBV5-1,-,TRBJ2-2,TGCGCCAGCACCCTCACGGGGGCGGAGCTGTTTTTT,CASTLTGAELFF
-,TRBV4-1,-,TRBJ2-2,TGCGCCAGCAGCCAAGATCAAGGGGCCACCGGGGAGCTGTTTTTT,CASSQDQGATGELFF
-,TRBV28,many,TRBJ2-2,TGTGCCAGCAGCCCCCCGGACACTTATGACGGGGAGCTGTTTTTT,CASSPPDTYDGELFF
-,TRBV20-1,-,TRBJ2-3,TGCAGTGCTAGAGATCGAACTAGATCCCCCACAGATACGCAGTATTTT,CSARDRTRSPTDTQYF
-,TRBV15,many,TRBJ2-2,TGTGCCACCAGCAGAGATATTGTCTTGGCAGGGAACACCGGGGAGCTGTTTTTT,CATSRDIVLAGNTGELFF
TRBD1,TRBV19,many,TRBJ2-5,TGTGCCAGTACTCCACCGCCAGGACAGGGGGGCGGCAAAGAGACCCAGTACTTC,CASTPPPGQGGGKETQYF
TRBD1,TRBV28,-,TRBJ1-5,TGTGCCAGCAGCGGGGGACAGGCGTATCAGCCCCAGCATTTT,CASSGGQAYQPQHF
-,TRBV10-3,once,TRBJ2-3,TGTGCCATCAGTGAGCGGGGTGACGGCCCAGATACGCAGTATTTT,CAISERGDGPDTQYF
TRBD1,TRBV5-1,few,TRBJ2-3,TGCGCCAGCAGCCAGACCAGGGGGCAAGATACGCAGTATTTT,CASSQTRGQDTQYF
-,TRBV12-3/TRBV12-4,-,TRBJ1-1,TGTGCCAGCCTATCGGGGGTTACTGAAGCTTTCTTT,CASLSGVTEAFF
-,TRBV12-3/TRBV12-4,many,TRBJ1-1,TGTGCCAGCAGTTTAGACATTCCCACTGAAGCTTTCTTT,CASSLDIPTEAFF
TRBD1,TRBV12-3/TRBV12-4,few,TRBJ2-5,TGTGCCAGCAGTTTTCCGGGACAGGGAACAGGGGCCCAGTACTTC,CASSFPGQGTGAQYF
-,TRBV27,-,TRBJ1-3,TGTGCCAGCAGGGCTACAGGGAACTCTGGAAACACCATATATTTT,CASRATGNSGNTIYF
-,TRBV2,many,TRBJ1-5,TGTGCCAGCAGTGAAGGGTATGAGGGGGAGCATTTT,CASSEGYEGEHF
-,TRBV28,many,TRBJ1-4,TGTGCCAGCAAAGCTACAGGAGCCACTAATGAAAAACTGTTTTTT,CASKATGATNEKLFF
TRBD1,TRBV2,-,TRBJ1-1,TGTGCCAGCAGCCAGGGGGCAGGGAACACTGAAGCTTTCTTT,CASSQGAGNTEAFF
-,TRBV3-1,many,TRBJ2-1,TGTGCCAGCAGCCTTCGGGACTCGCGGAATGAGCAGTTCTTC,CASSLRDSRNEQFF
-,TRBV25-1,few,TRBJ1-2,TGTGCCAGCAGTGGCAGTTTAAACTATGGCTACACCTTC,CASSGSLNYGYTF
TRBD1,TRBV12-3/TRBV12-4,many,TRBJ1-1,TGTGCCAGCAGTTCCCGACAGGGAACTGAAGCTTTCTTT,CASSSRQGTEAFF
-,TRBV6-2/TRBV6-3,many,TRBJ2-3,TGTGCCAGCCGGGAGAGTGGGGCAGATACGCAGTATTTT,CASRESGADTQYF
TRBD1,TRBV24-1,many,TRBJ1-4,TGTGCCACCAGCGCGACAGGGGACGGGGAAAAACTGTTTTTT,CATSATGDGEKLFF
-,TRBV3-1,many,TRBJ2-7,TGTGCCAGCAGCCCTAAGGGTGCGGGGATCTCCTACGAGCAGTACTTC,CASSPKGAGISYEQYF
TRBD2,TRBV7-2,many,TRBJ2-3,TGTACCAGCAGCTTAGGTCTAGCGGGAGGGTTAGGGTCAGATACGCAGTATTTT,CTSSLGLAGGLGSDTQYF
-,TRBV7-9,many,TRBJ2-1,TGTGCCAGCAGCTTCCCCCTCCAACGCGGGCAGTTCTTC,CASSFPLQRGQFF
TRBD2,TRBV3-1,many,TRBJ2-3,TGTGCCAGCAGCGTTCGACTAGCGGGGAGTATAATAGATACGCAGTATTTT,CASSVRLAGSIIDTQYF